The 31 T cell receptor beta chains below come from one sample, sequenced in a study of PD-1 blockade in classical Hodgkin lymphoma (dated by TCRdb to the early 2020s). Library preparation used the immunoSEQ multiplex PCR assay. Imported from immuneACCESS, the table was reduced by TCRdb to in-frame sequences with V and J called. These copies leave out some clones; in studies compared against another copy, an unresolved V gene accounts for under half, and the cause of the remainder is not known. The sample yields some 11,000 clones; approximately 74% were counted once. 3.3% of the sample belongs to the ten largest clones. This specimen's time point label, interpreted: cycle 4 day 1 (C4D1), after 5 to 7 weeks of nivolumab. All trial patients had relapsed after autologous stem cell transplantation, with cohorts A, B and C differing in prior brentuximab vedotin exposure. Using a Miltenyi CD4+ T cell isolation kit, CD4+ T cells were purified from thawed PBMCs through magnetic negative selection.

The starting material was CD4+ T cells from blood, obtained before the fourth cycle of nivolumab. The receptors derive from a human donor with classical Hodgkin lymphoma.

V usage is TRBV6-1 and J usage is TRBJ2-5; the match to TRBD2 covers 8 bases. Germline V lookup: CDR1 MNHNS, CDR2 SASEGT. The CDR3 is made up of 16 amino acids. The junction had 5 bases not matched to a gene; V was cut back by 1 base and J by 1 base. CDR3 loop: CASSEGLAGLQETQYF. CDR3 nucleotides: TGTGCCAGCAGTGAAGGGCTAGCGGGTCTCCAAGAGACCCAGTACTTC.

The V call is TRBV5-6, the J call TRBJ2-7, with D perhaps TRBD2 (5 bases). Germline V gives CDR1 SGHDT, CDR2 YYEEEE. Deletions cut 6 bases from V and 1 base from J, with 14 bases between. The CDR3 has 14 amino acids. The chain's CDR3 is CASTKRGLSYEQYF. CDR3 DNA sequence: TGTGCCAGCACTAAAAGAGGGCTTTCCTACGAGCAGTACTTC.

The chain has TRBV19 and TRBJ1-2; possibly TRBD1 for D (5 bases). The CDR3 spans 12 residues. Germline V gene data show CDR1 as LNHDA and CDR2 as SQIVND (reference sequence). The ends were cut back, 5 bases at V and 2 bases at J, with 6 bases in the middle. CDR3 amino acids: CASSPGNYGYTF. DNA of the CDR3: TGTGCCAGTAGTCCAGGGAACTATGGCTACACCTTC. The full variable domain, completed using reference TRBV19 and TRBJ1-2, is DGGITQSPKYLFRKEGQNVTLSCEQNLNHDAMYWYRQDPGQGLRLIYYSQIVNDFQKGDIAEGYSVSREKKESFPLTVTSAQKNPTAFYLCASSPGNYGYTFGSGTRLTVV.

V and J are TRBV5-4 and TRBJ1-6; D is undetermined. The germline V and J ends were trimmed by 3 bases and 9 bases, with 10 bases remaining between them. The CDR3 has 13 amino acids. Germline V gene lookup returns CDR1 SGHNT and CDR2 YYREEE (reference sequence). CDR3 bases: TGTGCCAGCAGCTCCCCAGAGGGTTCACCCCTCCACTTT. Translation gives CASSSPEGSPLHF.

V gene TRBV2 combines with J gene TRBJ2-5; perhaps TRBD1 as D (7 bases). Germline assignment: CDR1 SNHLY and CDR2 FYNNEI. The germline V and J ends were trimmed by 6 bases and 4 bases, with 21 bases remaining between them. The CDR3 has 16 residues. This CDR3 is CASRGHGRGAGETQYF. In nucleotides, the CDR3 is TGTGCCAGCAGGGGGCATGGCAGGGGGGCAGGAGAGACCCAGTACTTC.

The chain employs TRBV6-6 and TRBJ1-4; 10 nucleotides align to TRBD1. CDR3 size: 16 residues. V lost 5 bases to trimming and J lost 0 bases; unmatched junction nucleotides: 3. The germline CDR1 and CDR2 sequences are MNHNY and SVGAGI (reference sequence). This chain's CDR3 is CASSRTGGATNEKLFF. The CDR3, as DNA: TGTGCCAGCAGTCGGACAGGGGGTGCAACTAATGAAAAACTGTTTTTT.

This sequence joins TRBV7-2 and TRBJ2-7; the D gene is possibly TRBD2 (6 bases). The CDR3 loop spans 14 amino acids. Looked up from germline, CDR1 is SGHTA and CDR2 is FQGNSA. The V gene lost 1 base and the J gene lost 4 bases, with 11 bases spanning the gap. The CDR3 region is CASSLVQEGYEQYF. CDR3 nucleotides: TGTGCCAGCAGCTTAGTACAGGAGGGTTACGAGCAGTACTTC.

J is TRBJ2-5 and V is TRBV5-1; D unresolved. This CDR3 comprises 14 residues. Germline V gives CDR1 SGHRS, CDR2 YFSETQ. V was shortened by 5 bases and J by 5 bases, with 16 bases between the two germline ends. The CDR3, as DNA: TGCGCCAGCAGTCCAGGCCAAGGGATGGAGACCCAGTACTTC. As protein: CASSPGQGMETQYF.

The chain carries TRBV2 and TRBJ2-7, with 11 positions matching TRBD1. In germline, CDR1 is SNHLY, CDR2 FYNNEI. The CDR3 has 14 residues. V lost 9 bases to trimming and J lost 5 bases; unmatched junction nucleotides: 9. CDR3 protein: CARLSGTGGNEQYF. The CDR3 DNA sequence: TGTGCCAGGCTGTCCGGGACAGGGGGTAACGAGCAGTACTTC.

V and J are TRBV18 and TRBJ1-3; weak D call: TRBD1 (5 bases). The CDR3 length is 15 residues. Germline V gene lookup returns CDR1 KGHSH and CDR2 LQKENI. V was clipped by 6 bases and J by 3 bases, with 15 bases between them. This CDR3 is CASSKGGAIGNTIYF. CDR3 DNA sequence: TGTGCCAGCTCCAAGGGCGGGGCGATTGGAAACACCATATATTTT.

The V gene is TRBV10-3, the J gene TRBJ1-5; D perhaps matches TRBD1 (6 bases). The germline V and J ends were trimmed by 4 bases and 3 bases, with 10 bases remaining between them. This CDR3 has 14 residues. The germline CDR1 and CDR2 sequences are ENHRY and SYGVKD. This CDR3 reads CAISVQGDNQPQHF. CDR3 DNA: TGTGCCATCAGTGTACAGGGTGACAATCAGCCCCAGCATTTT.

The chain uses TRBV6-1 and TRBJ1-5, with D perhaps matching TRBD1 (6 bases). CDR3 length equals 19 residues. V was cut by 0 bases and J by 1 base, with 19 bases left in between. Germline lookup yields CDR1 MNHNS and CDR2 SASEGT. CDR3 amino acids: CASSEAGQGNWRSNQPQHF. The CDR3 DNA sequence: TGTGCCAGCAGTGAAGCGGGGCAGGGGAATTGGCGGAGCAATCAGCCCCAGCATTTT.

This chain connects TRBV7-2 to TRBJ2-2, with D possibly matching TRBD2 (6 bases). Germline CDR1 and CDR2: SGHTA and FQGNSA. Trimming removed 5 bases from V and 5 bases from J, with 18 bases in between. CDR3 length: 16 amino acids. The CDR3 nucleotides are TGTGCCAGCAGCGTTATCGTGGGGGGTCGAACCGGGGAGCTGTTTTTT. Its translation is CASSVIVGGRTGELFF.

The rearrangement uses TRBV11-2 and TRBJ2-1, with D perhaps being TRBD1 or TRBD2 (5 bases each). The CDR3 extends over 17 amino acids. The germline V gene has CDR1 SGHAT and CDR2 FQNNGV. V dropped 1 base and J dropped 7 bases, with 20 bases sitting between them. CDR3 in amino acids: CASSLGGSISGKNEQFF. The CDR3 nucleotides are TGTGCCAGCAGCTTAGGGGGGTCTATCTCAGGGAAGAATGAGCAGTTCTTC.

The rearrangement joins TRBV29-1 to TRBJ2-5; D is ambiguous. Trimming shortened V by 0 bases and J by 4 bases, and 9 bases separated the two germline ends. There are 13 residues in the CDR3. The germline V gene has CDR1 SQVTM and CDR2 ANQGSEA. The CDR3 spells CSVEDRVGETQYF. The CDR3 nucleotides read TGCAGCGTTGAAGATAGGGTGGGAGAGACCCAGTACTTC.

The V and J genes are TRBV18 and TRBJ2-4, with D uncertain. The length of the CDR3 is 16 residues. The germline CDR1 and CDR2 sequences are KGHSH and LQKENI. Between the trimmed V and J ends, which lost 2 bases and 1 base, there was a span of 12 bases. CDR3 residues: CASSPIAPWAKNIQYF. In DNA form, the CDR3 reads TGTGCCAGCTCACCAATAGCACCCTGGGCCAAAAACATTCAGTACTTC.

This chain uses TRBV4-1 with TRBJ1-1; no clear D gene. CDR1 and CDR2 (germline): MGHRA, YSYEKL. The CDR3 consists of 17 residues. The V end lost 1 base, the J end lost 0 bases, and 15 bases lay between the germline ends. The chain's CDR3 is CASSQVAVPLMNTEAFF. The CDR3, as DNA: TGCGCCAGCAGCCAAGTAGCGGTCCCCCTAATGAACACTGAAGCTTTCTTT.

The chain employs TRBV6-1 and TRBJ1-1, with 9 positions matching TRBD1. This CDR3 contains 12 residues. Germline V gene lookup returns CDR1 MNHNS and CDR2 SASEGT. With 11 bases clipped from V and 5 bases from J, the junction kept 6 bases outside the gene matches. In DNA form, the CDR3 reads TGTGCCGGCCTGACAGGGGGGACTGAAGCTTTCTTT. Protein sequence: CAGLTGGTEAFF.

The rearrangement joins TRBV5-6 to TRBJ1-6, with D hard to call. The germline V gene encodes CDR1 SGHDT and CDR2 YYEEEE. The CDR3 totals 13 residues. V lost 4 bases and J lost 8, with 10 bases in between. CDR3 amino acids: CASSQWADSPLHF. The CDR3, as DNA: TGTGCCAGCAGCCAATGGGCTGATTCACCCCTCCACTTT.

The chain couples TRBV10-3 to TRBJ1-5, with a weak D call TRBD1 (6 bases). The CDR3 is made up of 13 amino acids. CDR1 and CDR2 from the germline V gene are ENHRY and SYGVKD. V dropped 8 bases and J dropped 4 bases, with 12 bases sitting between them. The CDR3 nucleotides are TGTGCCATCCGGGGGGCAGAGAATCAGCCCCAGCATTTT. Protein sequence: CAIRGAENQPQHF.

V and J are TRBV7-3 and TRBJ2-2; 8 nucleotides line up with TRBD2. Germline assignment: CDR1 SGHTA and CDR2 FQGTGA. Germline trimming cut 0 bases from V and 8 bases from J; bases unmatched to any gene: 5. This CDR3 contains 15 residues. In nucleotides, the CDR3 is TGTGCCAGCAGCTTAACTAGCGGGATGGTGGGGGAGCTGTTTTTT. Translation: CASSLTSGMVGELFF.

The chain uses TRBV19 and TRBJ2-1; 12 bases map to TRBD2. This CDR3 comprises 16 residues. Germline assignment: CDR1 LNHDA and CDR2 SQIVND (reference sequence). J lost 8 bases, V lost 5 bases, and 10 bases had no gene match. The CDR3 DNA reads TGTGCCAGTAGTGACCGACTAGCGGGAGAGGGACATGAGCAGTTCTTC. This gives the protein CASSDRLAGEGHEQFF.

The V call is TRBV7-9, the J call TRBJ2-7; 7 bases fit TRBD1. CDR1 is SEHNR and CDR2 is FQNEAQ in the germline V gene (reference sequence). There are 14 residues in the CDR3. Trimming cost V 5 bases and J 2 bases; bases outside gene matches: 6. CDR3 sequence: CASSVGRGTYEQYF. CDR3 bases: TGTGCCAGCAGCGTGGGCAGGGGGACCTACGAGCAGTACTTC.

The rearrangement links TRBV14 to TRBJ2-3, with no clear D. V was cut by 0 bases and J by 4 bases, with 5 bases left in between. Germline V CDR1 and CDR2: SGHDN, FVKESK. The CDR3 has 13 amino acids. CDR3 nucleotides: TGTGCCAGCAGCCAAGATAATTCAGATACGCAGTATTTT. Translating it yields CASSQDNSDTQYF.

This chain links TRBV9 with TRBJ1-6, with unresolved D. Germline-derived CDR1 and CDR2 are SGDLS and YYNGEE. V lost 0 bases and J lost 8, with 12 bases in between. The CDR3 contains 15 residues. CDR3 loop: CASSVALAEDSPLHF. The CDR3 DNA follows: TGTGCCAGCAGCGTAGCTTTGGCAGAGGATTCACCCCTCCACTTT.

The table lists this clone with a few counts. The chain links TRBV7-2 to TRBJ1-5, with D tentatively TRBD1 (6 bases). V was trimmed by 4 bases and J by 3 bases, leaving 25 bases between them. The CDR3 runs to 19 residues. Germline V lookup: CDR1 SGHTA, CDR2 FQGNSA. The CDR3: CASSSIRGLTRGSNQPQHF. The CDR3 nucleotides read TGTGCCAGCAGCTCCATCCGAGGGCTTACGAGGGGGTCCAATCAGCCCCAGCATTTT.

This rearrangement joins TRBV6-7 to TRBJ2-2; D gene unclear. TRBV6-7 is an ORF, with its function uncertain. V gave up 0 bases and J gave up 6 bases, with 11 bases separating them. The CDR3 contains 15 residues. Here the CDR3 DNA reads TGTGCCAGCAGTTACTCAGGAATGGGTCCCGGGGAGCTGTTTTTT. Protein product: CASSYSGMGPGELFF.

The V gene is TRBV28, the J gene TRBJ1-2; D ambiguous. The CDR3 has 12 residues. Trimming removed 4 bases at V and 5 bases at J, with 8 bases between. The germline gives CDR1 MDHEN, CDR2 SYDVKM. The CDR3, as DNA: TGTGCCAGCAGTTCATCGGTTTATGGCTACACCTTC. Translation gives CASSSSVYGYTF.

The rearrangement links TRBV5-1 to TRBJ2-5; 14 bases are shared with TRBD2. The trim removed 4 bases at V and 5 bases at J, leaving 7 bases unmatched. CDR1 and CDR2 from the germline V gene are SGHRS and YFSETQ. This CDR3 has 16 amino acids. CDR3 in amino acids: CASSHGLAGGYETQYF. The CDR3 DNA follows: TGCGCCAGCAGCCACGGACTAGCGGGAGGATATGAGACCCAGTACTTC.

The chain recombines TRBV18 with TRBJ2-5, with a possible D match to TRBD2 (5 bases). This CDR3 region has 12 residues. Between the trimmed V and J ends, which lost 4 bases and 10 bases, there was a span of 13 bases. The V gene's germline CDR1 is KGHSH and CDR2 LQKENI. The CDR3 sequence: CASSRGALSQYF. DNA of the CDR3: TGTGCCAGCTCACGGGGAGCGCTGAGCCAGTACTTC.

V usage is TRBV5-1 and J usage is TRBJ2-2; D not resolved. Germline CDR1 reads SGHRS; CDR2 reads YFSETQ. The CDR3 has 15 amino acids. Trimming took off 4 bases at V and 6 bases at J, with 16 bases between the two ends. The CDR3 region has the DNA TGCGCCAGCAGCCCCTTCTGGACCCGTCCCGGGGAGCTGTTTTTT. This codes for CASSPFWTRPGELFF.